These T cell receptor beta chains were read from a single sample in a study of blood T cells in healthy people across ages. TCRdb ran MiXCR on the 5' RACE reads and lists one entry per CDR3 protein. This sample has around 1,100,000 distinct CDR3 sequences, with around two fifths found just once. Sequenced input: blood. The receptors shown here come from a man aged 18 to 35 in good health. Both conserved end residues are part of each CDR3. A D gene is named only where the DNA matches it firmly. Where a row states a size, it is once, few, many or the class of an expanded clone; other rows omit it.

j_gene: TRBJ1-2
d_gene: TRBD1
abundance: many
v_gene: TRBV6-2/TRBV6-3
CDR3nt: TGTGCCAGCAGTTCGTCACAGGGGTGGAATGGCTACACCTTC
CDR3aa: CASSSSQGWNGYTF

j_gene: TRBJ2-3
d_gene: -
abundance: -
v_gene: TRBV5-1
CDR3nt: TGCGCCAGCAGCCGCCGCGGAGGGGTCCCCACAGATACGCAGTATTTT
CDR3aa: CASSRRGGVPTDTQYF

j_gene: TRBJ2-1
d_gene: TRBD2
abundance: once
v_gene: TRBV6-6
CDR3nt: TGTGCCAGCAGTTACTCGGCGGGGGGGCCTCTCAATGAGCAGTTCTTC
CDR3aa: CASSYSAGGPLNEQFF

j_gene: TRBJ1-2
d_gene: -
abundance: few
v_gene: TRBV2
CDR3nt: TGTGCCAGCAGTGAAAACCGATTTGACTATGGCTACACCTTC
CDR3aa: CASSENRFDYGYTF

j_gene: TRBJ2-3
d_gene: -
abundance: -
v_gene: TRBV7-2
CDR3nt: TGTGCCAGCAGCTTAGCGGCAGCCCTCCACGCAGATACGCAGTATTTT
CDR3aa: CASSLAAALHADTQYF

j_gene: TRBJ2-1
d_gene: -
abundance: -
v_gene: TRBV9
CDR3nt: TGTGCCAGCAGCGCGGCCGATGAGCAGTTCTTC
CDR3aa: CASSAADEQFF

j_gene: TRBJ2-2
d_gene: TRBD2
abundance: few
v_gene: TRBV3-1
CDR3nt: TGTGCCAGCAGTCCCCCGACTAGCTACACCGGGGAGCTGTTTTTT
CDR3aa: CASSPPTSYTGELFF

j_gene: TRBJ2-3
d_gene: TRBD2
abundance: -
v_gene: TRBV5-1
CDR3nt: TGCGCCAGCAGCTTGCGTCTAGCGGGGGGTCGCACAGATACGCAGTATTTT
CDR3aa: CASSLRLAGGRTDTQYF

j_gene: TRBJ1-6
d_gene: -
abundance: few
v_gene: TRBV6-1
CDR3nt: TGTGCCAGCAGTGACACCGACCCCAATAATTCACCCCTCCACTTT
CDR3aa: CASSDTDPNNSPLHF

j_gene: TRBJ1-1
d_gene: -
abundance: -
v_gene: TRBV20-1
CDR3nt: TGCAGTGCTAGAGATCTGCGGGGAGAGGCTGAAGCTTTCTTT
CDR3aa: CSARDLRGEAEAFF

j_gene: TRBJ2-3
d_gene: -
abundance: -
v_gene: TRBV12-3/TRBV12-4
CDR3nt: TGTGCCAGCAGTTTCGGGATAAGCACAGATACGCAGTATTTT
CDR3aa: CASSFGISTDTQYF

j_gene: TRBJ1-4
d_gene: TRBD1
abundance: -
v_gene: TRBV12-3/TRBV12-4
CDR3nt: TGTGCCAGCAGCTCCCGACAGGGGAGGGGTGAAAAACTGTTTTTT
CDR3aa: CASSSRQGRGEKLFF

j_gene: TRBJ2-7
d_gene: TRBD1
abundance: -
v_gene: TRBV11-3
CDR3nt: TGTGCCAGCAGCTCGCCTTCCGGGACAGGCTCCTACGAGCAGTACTTC
CDR3aa: CASSSPSGTGSYEQYF

j_gene: TRBJ2-7
d_gene: TRBD2
abundance: -
v_gene: TRBV20-1
CDR3nt: TGCAGTGCTAGCAACGAGGGACTAGCGGCTTCCTACAATGAGCAGTACTTC
CDR3aa: CSASNEGLAASYNEQYF

j_gene: TRBJ1-2
d_gene: TRBD1
abundance: few
v_gene: TRBV6-5
CDR3nt: TGTGCCAGCAGTCCACAGGGGTCTGGGGGCTACACCTTC
CDR3aa: CASSPQGSGGYTF

j_gene: TRBJ2-5
d_gene: -
abundance: few
v_gene: TRBV14
CDR3nt: TGTGCCAGCAGCCAAGACCCCCTTGGGGGGACCCAGTACTTC
CDR3aa: CASSQDPLGGTQYF

j_gene: TRBJ2-5
d_gene: -
abundance: -
v_gene: TRBV29-1
CDR3nt: TGCAGCGTACCGCTCGGCACAGTCATAAAGACCCAGTACTTC
CDR3aa: CSVPLGTVIKTQYF

j_gene: TRBJ1-1
d_gene: TRBD1
abundance: -
v_gene: TRBV9
CDR3nt: TGTGCCAGCACCAGGGAAAACAGGGGGAACACTGAAGCTTTCTTT
CDR3aa: CASTRENRGNTEAFF

j_gene: TRBJ1-1
d_gene: -
abundance: -
v_gene: TRBV14
CDR3nt: TGTGCCAGCAGCCAAGATAAATGGGACACTTTCTCGAACACTGAAGCTTTCTTT
CDR3aa: CASSQDKWDTFSNTEAFF

j_gene: TRBJ1-2
d_gene: -
abundance: -
v_gene: TRBV7-9
CDR3nt: TGTGCCAGCAGCTCATGGACCCCGGACAGTAACTATGGCTACACCTTC
CDR3aa: CASSSWTPDSNYGYTF

j_gene: TRBJ1-4
d_gene: -
abundance: few
v_gene: TRBV10-3
CDR3nt: TGTGCCATCAGTGAAATAGGAAATGAAAAACTGTTTTTT
CDR3aa: CAISEIGNEKLFF

j_gene: TRBJ2-5
d_gene: TRBD2
abundance: -
v_gene: TRBV6-2/TRBV6-3
CDR3nt: TGTGCCAGGTCCGAGACTAGCGGGGAACAAGAGACCCAGTACTTC
CDR3aa: CARSETSGEQETQYF

j_gene: TRBJ2-3
d_gene: -
abundance: -
v_gene: TRBV20-1
CDR3nt: TGCAGTGCCATGGGGACTAGCACAGATACGCAGTATTTT
CDR3aa: CSAMGTSTDTQYF

j_gene: TRBJ1-2
d_gene: -
abundance: -
v_gene: TRBV20-1
CDR3nt: TGCAGTGCTAGTACCGTGGGGCGTTCTATCTATGGCTACACCTTC
CDR3aa: CSASTVGRSIYGYTF

j_gene: TRBJ1-1
d_gene: TRBD1
abundance: -
v_gene: TRBV7-9
CDR3nt: TGTGCCAGCAGCTACAGACAGGGCCTGAACACTGAAGCTTTCTTT
CDR3aa: CASSYRQGLNTEAFF

j_gene: TRBJ2-1
d_gene: TRBD2
abundance: few
v_gene: TRBV4-2
CDR3nt: TGTGCCAGCAGCCAAGATCGACTAGCGTTACAGGAGCAGTTCTTC
CDR3aa: CASSQDRLALQEQFF

j_gene: TRBJ2-7
d_gene: TRBD1
abundance: -
v_gene: TRBV6-6
CDR3nt: TGTGCCAGCAGTTACACTAGACAGGGCTCCTACGAGCAGTACTTC
CDR3aa: CASSYTRQGSYEQYF

j_gene: TRBJ2-7
d_gene: -
abundance: few
v_gene: TRBV2
CDR3nt: TGTGCCAGCTTCTCTGGTAACGAGCAGTACTTC
CDR3aa: CASFSGNEQYF

j_gene: TRBJ1-4
d_gene: -
abundance: -
v_gene: TRBV7-2
CDR3nt: TGTGCCAGCAGCTTATCGGGGCTCACAACTAATGAAAAACTGTTTTTT
CDR3aa: CASSLSGLTTNEKLFF

j_gene: TRBJ1-2
d_gene: -
abundance: many
v_gene: TRBV25-1
CDR3nt: TGTGCCAGCAGTGGGATAGCAGGGGTCGAAAACTATGGCTACACCTTC
CDR3aa: CASSGIAGVENYGYTF

j_gene: TRBJ2-5
d_gene: TRBD1
abundance: -
v_gene: TRBV3-1
CDR3nt: TGTGCCAGCAGCCCGGACAGGGGACTTCAAGAGACCCAGTACTTC
CDR3aa: CASSPDRGLQETQYF

j_gene: TRBJ2-3
d_gene: TRBD2
abundance: -
v_gene: TRBV20-1
CDR3nt: TGCAGTGCTAGAGAATCGTTTAGCGGGGGGACTTACACAGATACGCAGTATTTT
CDR3aa: CSARESFSGGTYTDTQYF

j_gene: TRBJ1-3
d_gene: -
abundance: -
v_gene: TRBV2
CDR3nt: TGTGCCAGCAGAGCCATTACCTACCTAAAACCTGGAAACACCATATATTTT
CDR3aa: CASRAITYLKPGNTIYF

j_gene: TRBJ2-2
d_gene: -
abundance: -
v_gene: TRBV20-1
CDR3nt: TGCAGTGCTAGAAGGGACAAGAACACCGGGGAGCTGTTTTTT
CDR3aa: CSARRDKNTGELFF

j_gene: TRBJ2-5
d_gene: -
abundance: few
v_gene: TRBV7-2
CDR3nt: TGTGCCAGCAGCCTTGACAATGAAGAGACCCAGTACTTC
CDR3aa: CASSLDNEETQYF

j_gene: TRBJ2-3
d_gene: -
abundance: -
v_gene: TRBV14
CDR3nt: TGTGCAACTTCCCCCGTGAGCCGCACAGATACGCAGTATTTT
CDR3aa: CATSPVSRTDTQYF

j_gene: TRBJ1-5
d_gene: -
abundance: -
v_gene: TRBV20-1
CDR3nt: TGCAGTGCTAGAGATCGATGGGGGACTCGAATCAGCAATCCGCCCCAGCATTTT
CDR3aa: CSARDRWGTRISNPPQHF

j_gene: TRBJ1-1
d_gene: -
abundance: -
v_gene: TRBV29-1
CDR3nt: TGCAGCGTTGCCGACAGAAAGAACACTGAAGCTTTCTTT
CDR3aa: CSVADRKNTEAFF

j_gene: TRBJ2-7
d_gene: -
abundance: -
v_gene: TRBV18
CDR3nt: TGTGCCAGCTCACCCGCAGGCAACTACGAGCAGTACTTC
CDR3aa: CASSPAGNYEQYF

j_gene: TRBJ1-6
d_gene: TRBD1
abundance: -
v_gene: TRBV28
CDR3nt: TGTGCCAGCAGTCTACCCTTACTCCCGGGACAGTTTAATTCACCCCTCCACTTT
CDR3aa: CASSLPLLPGQFNSPLHF

j_gene: TRBJ2-3
d_gene: TRBD2
abundance: -
v_gene: TRBV30
CDR3nt: TGTGCCTGGGGACTAGCGGGCAATGAGGATACGCAGTATTTT
CDR3aa: CAWGLAGNEDTQYF

j_gene: TRBJ2-1
d_gene: -
abundance: few
v_gene: TRBV11-2
CDR3nt: TGTGCCAGCAGCTCACCAAGAGGGCTAGCGCGCTACAATGAGCAGTTCTTC
CDR3aa: CASSSPRGLARYNEQFF

j_gene: TRBJ2-3
d_gene: -
abundance: -
v_gene: TRBV20-1
CDR3nt: TGCAGTGCTAGAGATATCCAGGGGGGAGGGGATACGCAGTATTTT
CDR3aa: CSARDIQGGGDTQYF

j_gene: TRBJ2-7
d_gene: -
abundance: -
v_gene: TRBV12-3/TRBV12-4
CDR3nt: TGTGCTATGGCGGGGGCTTCCTACAATGAGCAGTACTTC
CDR3aa: CAMAGASYNEQYF

j_gene: TRBJ2-7
d_gene: TRBD2
abundance: -
v_gene: TRBV9
CDR3nt: TGTGCCAGCAGCGTGACCTCGGGACTAGCGGCAAGCAATGAGCAGTACTTC
CDR3aa: CASSVTSGLAASNEQYF

j_gene: TRBJ2-3
d_gene: TRBD1
abundance: few
v_gene: TRBV14
CDR3nt: TGTGCCAGCAGCGAAATCCCGGGACAGGGTAATACGCAGTATTTT
CDR3aa: CASSEIPGQGNTQYF

j_gene: TRBJ2-1
d_gene: -
abundance: few
v_gene: TRBV20-1
CDR3nt: TGCAGTGCCCCGGGACCATACAATGAGCAGTTCTTC
CDR3aa: CSAPGPYNEQFF

j_gene: TRBJ1-1
d_gene: TRBD1
abundance: -
v_gene: TRBV20-1
CDR3nt: TGCAGTGCTAGAGATGGACAGGAGAACACTGAAGCTTTCTTT
CDR3aa: CSARDGQENTEAFF

j_gene: TRBJ2-1
d_gene: TRBD1
abundance: -
v_gene: TRBV7-2
CDR3nt: TGTGCCAGCAGCTTAGTTGGGACAGACTACAATGAGCAGTTCTTC
CDR3aa: CASSLVGTDYNEQFF

j_gene: TRBJ2-1
d_gene: -
abundance: -
v_gene: TRBV20-1
CDR3nt: TGCAGTGCTATGAAACCGGGTTCGTCATACAATGAGCAGTTCTTC
CDR3aa: CSAMKPGSSYNEQFF

j_gene: TRBJ1-2
d_gene: TRBD1
abundance: -
v_gene: TRBV5-1
CDR3nt: TGCGCCAGCAGCTTTGGACAGGACTGGGGCTATGGCTACACCTTC
CDR3aa: CASSFGQDWGYGYTF

j_gene: TRBJ2-3
d_gene: -
abundance: -
v_gene: TRBV15
CDR3nt: TGTGCCACCAGCAGAGATAAAGGGGGGCAGGGACTAACAGATACGCGGTATTTT
CDR3aa: CATSRDKGGQGLTDTRYF

j_gene: TRBJ2-3
d_gene: TRBD2
abundance: few
v_gene: TRBV4-2
CDR3nt: TGTGCCAGCAGCCAAGACGTCGAGCGGGGAACCACAGATACGCAGTATTTT
CDR3aa: CASSQDVERGTTDTQYF

j_gene: TRBJ1-2
d_gene: -
abundance: -
v_gene: TRBV4-3
CDR3nt: TGCGCCAGCAGCCAAGATTGGGCGGCCCCCAGAGATGGCTACACCTTC
CDR3aa: CASSQDWAAPRDGYTF

j_gene: TRBJ2-1
d_gene: -
abundance: few
v_gene: TRBV7-2
CDR3nt: TGTGCCAGCAGCCCGCGGACAGCTAACAATGAGCAGTTCTTC
CDR3aa: CASSPRTANNEQFF

j_gene: TRBJ1-5
d_gene: TRBD1
abundance: few
v_gene: TRBV20-1
CDR3nt: TGCAGTGCCGTAGACAGGGGTTACCTCAATCAGCCCCAGCATTTT
CDR3aa: CSAVDRGYLNQPQHF

j_gene: TRBJ2-1
d_gene: -
abundance: -
v_gene: TRBV5-4
CDR3nt: TGTGCCAGCAGCTTGGGGGAGGTACTTAATGAGCAGTTCTTC
CDR3aa: CASSLGEVLNEQFF